Shown below are 30 T cell receptor beta chains from a single sample sequenced in a study of T cells after yellow fever vaccination (dated by TCRdb to the late 2010s). The treatment or condition label of this sample denotes: live attenuated yellow fever vaccine strain. Libraries were made using 5' RACE. Sequencing took place on an Illumina NovaSeq 6000. The raw public reads went through TCRdb reprocessing: fastp at Q25, MiXCR clone calling, in-frame beta chains kept. Each entry merges the rows of one CDR3 protein and shows their most common DNA and genes. For this sample there are about 340,000 distinct CDR3 sequences; 3% to 4.5% appear just once. The ten largest clones take up 20% to 25% of the sample. The sequenced sample was PBMCs, obtained 5 days after the yellow fever booster vaccination. Every receptor here comes from a man between 18 and 35 years old who received the YFV17D yellow fever vaccine.

The rearrangement uses TRBV4-1 and TRBJ2-1; 7 bases are shared with TRBD1. Losses at the gene ends were 4 bases for V and 9 bases for J; bases not matched to a gene: 15. Germline V CDR1 and CDR2: MGHRA, YSYEKL. There are 16 residues in the CDR3. The CDR3 region has the DNA TGCGCCAGCAGCCCATACCTGGCAGGGGGTCCCCCTGAGCAGTTCTTC. Translated: CASSPYLAGGPPEQFF.

This clonotype appeared many times. The V call is TRBV7-8, the J call TRBJ2-1, with a tentative D call TRBD2 (6 bases). Trimming took off 4 bases at V and 4 bases at J, with 11 bases between the two ends. The CDR3 spans 14 residues. From germline, CDR1 is SGHVS and CDR2 FQNEAQ. CDR3 in amino acids: CASSSPGSYNEQFF. The CDR3 region has the DNA TGTGCCAGCAGCTCTCCCGGGAGTTACAATGAGCAGTTCTTC. The full variable domain, with the rest looked up from reference TRBV7-8 and TRBJ2-1, is GAGVSQSPRYKVAKRGQDVALRCDPISGHVSLFWYQQALGQGPEFLTYFQNEAQLDKSGLPSDRFFAERPEGSVSTLKIQRTQQEDSAVYLCASSSPGSYNEQFFGPGTRLTVL.

This clonotype was seen at least ten times. V usage is TRBV5-1 and J usage is TRBJ2-2, with D perhaps TRBD1 or TRBD2 (5 bases each). The V and J ends lost 6 bases and 7 bases respectively, with 13 bases between them. The CDR3 spans 13 residues. Per germline, CDR1 SGHRS and CDR2 YFSETQ. The CDR3 spells CASNTGRGGELFF. The DNA of the CDR3 is TGCGCCAGCAACACGGGGCGAGGCGGGGAGCTGTTTTTT.

V usage is TRBV5-4 and J usage is TRBJ2-3; maybe TRBD2 (5 bases). The CDR3 contains 11 residues. V dropped 7 bases and J dropped 5 bases, with 8 bases sitting between them. Germline values: CDR1 SGHNT, CDR2 YYREEE (reference sequence). CDR3 in DNA: TGTGCCAGCTTACGGGAAGATACGCAGTATTTT. Translating it yields CASLREDTQYF.

This clonotype occurred many times. The chain links TRBV11-2 to TRBJ2-7, with TRBD2 matching over 8 bases. J gave up 5 bases and V 8 bases, and 17 bases lay outside the gene matches. CDR3 length equals 16 residues. Germline CDR1 reads SGHAT; CDR2 reads FQNNGV. DNA of the CDR3: TGTGCCAGCTATCTCGGGGGGGGCTACCTAACCCACGAGCAGTACTTC. This gives the protein CASYLGGGYLTHEQYF.

This clonotype came up a few times. The chain joins TRBV20-1 to TRBJ2-7; maybe TRBD1 (5 bases). The CDR3 sequence is 14 residues long. Trimming took 1 base from V and 3 from J, leaving 13 bases between them. Germline V gives CDR1 DFQATT, CDR2 SNEGSKA (reference sequence). CDR3 sequence: CSARGGRSSYEQYF. CDR3 nucleotides: TGCAGTGCTAGAGGGGGCAGGAGCAGCTACGAGCAGTACTTC.

This clonotype was counted at least ten times. This chain's CDR3 is CASSAATSLNEQFF. CDR3 nucleotides: TGTGCCAGCAGCGCTGCGACTAGCCTCAATGAGCAGTTCTTC. The chain links TRBV7-3 to TRBJ2-1; 7 bases map to TRBD2. The V gene's germline CDR1 is SGHTA and CDR2 FQGTGA. Trimming at V came to 5 bases and at J to 6 bases, leaving 7 bases not matched to a gene. This CDR3 has 14 residues.

This clonotype was picked up many times. The CDR3 here is CASSQTDAPEGNTIYF. CDR3 sequence (DNA): TGTGCCAGCTCACAAACGGACGCTCCGGAGGGAAACACCATATATTTT. The V call is TRBV18, the J call TRBJ1-3; D unclear. Trimming shortened V by 4 bases and J by 4 bases, and 17 bases separated the two germline ends. The CDR3 totals 16 residues. Germline loops: CDR1 KGHSH, CDR2 LQKENI.

This clonotype was seen a handful of times. This chain uses TRBV4-1 with TRBJ1-1; TRBD1 is a possible D gene (6 bases). The CDR3 runs to 19 residues. Germline CDR1 and CDR2: MGHRA and YSYEKL. Trimming pared 3 bases from V and 0 bases from J, leaving 23 bases between. The CDR3 bases are TGCGCCAGCAGCCAGCCCACGGACAGATACGAAGGCATGAACACTGAAGCTTTCTTT. Its translation: CASSQPTDRYEGMNTEAFF.

This chain connects TRBV6-6 to TRBJ2-5; D remains unclear. The CDR3 is 13 amino acids. Germline V lookup: CDR1 MNHNY, CDR2 SVGAGI (reference sequence). Trimming took off 6 bases at V and 0 bases at J, with 8 bases between the two ends. In nucleotides, the CDR3 is TGTGCCAGCAGCATACTAAACCAAGAGACCCAGTACTTC. As protein: CASSILNQETQYF.

This clonotype has more than one count but fewer than ten. The V call is TRBV18, the J call TRBJ1-2, with D possibly being TRBD1 (5 bases). In germline, CDR1 is KGHSH, CDR2 LQKENI. V lost 3 bases and J lost 8, with 19 bases in between. This CDR3 comprises 15 residues. The CDR3 DNA follows: TGTGCCAGCTCACCGTCGGGGGTATTAACGGACGGCTACACCTTC. Translated, it gives CASSPSGVLTDGYTF. Based on the CDR3 plus reference TRBV18 and TRBJ1-2, the full variable domain is NAGVMQNPRHLVRRRGQEARLRCSPMKGHSHVYWYRQLPEEGLKFMVYLQKENIIDESGMPKERFSAEFPKEGPSILRIQQVVRGDSAAYFCASSPSGVLTDGYTFGSGTRLTVV.

The table lists this clonotype with a few counts. The chain combines TRBV20-1 with TRBJ2-2; the D gene is possibly TRBD2 (6 bases). The CDR3 extends over 14 amino acids. The germline V gene has CDR1 DFQATT and CDR2 SNEGSKA (reference sequence). The V end lost 1 base, the J end lost 6 bases, and 12 bases lay between the germline ends. The CDR3 loop is CSARVRPSAGELFF. Here the CDR3 DNA reads TGCAGTGCTAGAGTTCGGCCTAGCGCCGGGGAGCTGTTTTTT.

At least ten counts were recorded for this clonotype. V usage is TRBV24-1 and J usage is TRBJ2-1; the D gene could be TRBD1 or TRBD2 (5 bases each). This CDR3 spans 14 amino acids. V was trimmed by 4 bases and J by 6 bases, leaving 12 bases between them. Germline V lookup: CDR1 KGHDR, CDR2 SFDVKD. CDR3: CATSDYGTSNEQFF. The CDR3 region has the DNA TGTGCCACCAGTGACTACGGGACCTCCAATGAGCAGTTCTTC.

The chain employs TRBV6-5 and TRBJ2-3; weak D call: TRBD1 (6 bases). CDR1 and CDR2 (germline): MNHEY, SVGAGI. V was clipped by 4 bases and J by 2 bases, with 13 bases between them. CDR3 length equals 15 residues. The CDR3 protein is CASSSPRGITDTQYF. The CDR3 nucleotides read TGTGCCAGCAGTTCTCCGAGGGGGATCACAGATACGCAGTATTTT.

V is TRBV7-2 and J is TRBJ1-2, with D unresolved. CDR3 length equals 14 residues. CDR1 and CDR2 from the germline V gene are SGHTA and FQGNSA. Deletions cut 3 bases from V and 4 bases from J, with 12 bases between. The CDR3 loop is CASSLLSMGYGYTF. In nucleotides, the CDR3 is TGTGCCAGCAGCTTGCTCAGTATGGGCTATGGCTACACCTTC.

Many counts were recorded for this clonotype. The chain is built from TRBV10-3 and TRBJ2-7; D unclear. V gave up 1 base and J gave up 3 bases, with 10 bases separating them. This CDR3 is built from 14 residues. CDR1 and CDR2 from the germline V gene are ENHRY and SYGVKD. CDR3 coding DNA: TGTGCCATCAGTGAGTTCGTCAGCCACTACGAGCAGTACTTC. Amino acid sequence: CAISEFVSHYEQYF.

There are many counts of this clonotype. The chain uses TRBV4-2 and TRBJ1-4; TRBD1 matches 8 bases. Germline lookup yields CDR1 LGHNA and CDR2 YNFKEQ. Trimming removed 4 bases from V and 2 bases from J; junction bases left unmatched: 6. This CDR3 comprises 16 residues. For the CDR3, the DNA is TGTGCCAGCAGCCTCCGACAGGGGACGACTAATGAAAAACTGTTTTTT. Protein: CASSLRQGTTNEKLFF.

This clonotype was counted at least ten times. V is TRBV6-5 and J is TRBJ1-1; tentatively, D is TRBD1 (6 bases). V shed 0 bases and J shed 4 bases, with 9 bases lying between them. Looked up from germline, CDR1 is MNHEY and CDR2 is SVGAGI. The length of the CDR3 is 14 residues. In nucleotides, the CDR3 is TGTGCCAGCAGTTACTCTCAGGGGAGCACTGAAGCTTTCTTT. It is translated as CASSYSQGSTEAFF.

The sample holds many counts of this clonotype. The genes are TRBV5-1 and TRBJ2-3; D may be TRBD1 or TRBD2 (6 bases each). V dropped 1 base and J dropped 1 base, with 10 bases sitting between them. From germline, CDR1 is SGHRS and CDR2 YFSETQ. The CDR3 is made up of 15 amino acids. The chain's CDR3 is CASSLRRGRTDTQYF. CDR3 nucleotide sequence: TGCGCCAGCAGCTTGCGCCGGGGGCGCACAGATACGCAGTATTTT.

Many counts were recorded for this clonotype. V and J are TRBV29-1 and TRBJ2-3; D is ambiguous. V lost 4 bases, J lost 0 bases, and 11 bases lay in between. This CDR3 comprises 14 residues. CDR1 and CDR2 (germline): SQVTM, ANQGSEA. The CDR3, as DNA: TGCAGCGTTGCGTACCTTAATAGCACAGATACGCAGTATTTT. Its protein product is CSVAYLNSTDTQYF.

This clonotype appeared many times. The chain joins TRBV11-2 to TRBJ2-3, with D uncertain. Trimming pared 3 bases from V and 6 bases from J, leaving 7 bases between. The germline V gene encodes CDR1 SGHAT and CDR2 FQNNGV. The CDR3 length is 12 residues. The CDR3 reads CASSFSRDTQYF. CDR3 DNA: TGTGCCAGCAGCTTTTCCCGCGATACGCAGTATTTT.

This clonotype has ten or more counts. This rearrangement joins TRBV6-2 or TRBV6-3 to TRBJ2-4, with a tentative D call TRBD2 (5 bases). The CDR3 length is 14 residues. With 7 bases removed from V and 4 bases from J, the gap between germline ends came to 14 bases. Germline CDR1 reads MNHEY; CDR2 reads SVGEGT. The CDR3 sequence: CASKSGPVKNIQYF. CDR3 DNA sequence: TGTGCCAGCAAAAGCGGACCCGTAAAAAACATTCAGTACTTC.

This clonotype was observed at least ten times. This chain links TRBV20-1 with TRBJ2-1; TRBD2 agrees at 10 bases. The CDR3 spans 14 residues. The germline gives CDR1 DFQATT, CDR2 SNEGSKA (reference sequence). V was pared by 2 bases and J by 9 bases, with 7 bases of the junction left unmatched. CDR3 protein: CSARFGTSVGEQFF. The CDR3 nucleotides are TGCAGTGCTAGATTTGGGACTAGCGTTGGTGAGCAGTTCTTC.

The rearrangement links TRBV7-9 to TRBJ1-4; perhaps TRBD1 as D (5 bases). Germline-derived CDR1 and CDR2 are SEHNR and FQNEAQ (reference sequence). The CDR3 sequence is 13 residues long. V was pared by 4 bases and J by 7 bases, with 10 bases between. The CDR3: CASSSSGSEKLFF. The CDR3, as DNA: TGTGCCAGCAGCTCCTCAGGGAGTGAAAAACTGTTTTTT.

This clonotype has just a few counts. This CDR3 is CASSSASAEAFF. As DNA, the CDR3 is TGTGCCAGCTCATCCGCATCAGCCGAAGCTTTCTTT. The chain recombines TRBV18 with TRBJ1-1; D remains unclear. The CDR3 runs 12 residues. Per germline, CDR1 KGHSH and CDR2 LQKENI. V was pared by 5 bases and J by 8 bases, with 12 bases between.

This chain links TRBV2 with TRBJ2-5; 8 bases match TRBD2. Unmatched junction bases numbered 4, after V lost 6 bases and J lost 1 base. Germline CDR1 reads SNHLY; CDR2 reads FYNNEI. The CDR3 is 14 residues long. The CDR3 here is CASSVSGSQETQYF. The CDR3 nucleotides are TGTGCCAGCAGCGTGAGCGGGAGCCAAGAGACCCAGTACTTC.

This chain links TRBV2 with TRBJ1-2, with 7 bases identical to TRBD1. The CDR3 is 13 amino acids. CDR1 is SNHLY, CDR2 FYNNEI, per germline. The V segment lost 5 bases and the J segment 8 bases; nucleotides outside the gene matches: 8. The CDR3: CASSPGQYRGYTF. The CDR3 DNA reads TGTGCCAGCAGTCCGGGACAGTATCGGGGCTACACCTTC.

This clonotype was recorded a few times. The DNA of the CDR3 is TGCGCCAGCAGTGAGTCTGGGGGCCTCTATGGCTACACCTTC. Translated, it gives CASSESGGLYGYTF. The V and J genes are TRBV10-1 and TRBJ1-2; tentatively, D is TRBD1 (6 bases). CDR1 is WNHNN, CDR2 SYGVQD, per germline (reference sequence). The CDR3 is 14 residues long. V was trimmed by 0 bases and J by 4 bases, leaving 9 bases between them.

CDR3 sequence reads: CATSGSSYNSPLHF. The CDR3 DNA reads TGTGCCACCTCAGGGAGCTCCTATAATTCACCCCTCCACTTT. The J gene is TRBJ1-6, the V gene TRBV10-3, with D maybe TRBD1 (5 bases). In germline, CDR1 is ENHRY, CDR2 SYGVKD. Trimming left V 10 bases short and J 0 bases short, with 10 bases between. The CDR3 contains 14 residues.

This clonotype was counted a few times. The gene calls are TRBV20-1 and TRBJ2-3, with a tentative D call TRBD2 (7 bases). The CDR3 runs to 17 residues. The V and J ends lost 4 bases and 4 bases respectively, with 24 bases between them. In germline, CDR1 is DFQATT, CDR2 SNEGSKA (reference sequence). DNA of the CDR3: TGCAGTGCTATCCGGGGGGCCGGGCTTTGGTTATCAGATACGCAGTATTTT. This gives the protein CSAIRGAGLWLSDTQYF.